This entry is about one T cell receptor (beta chain). This clonotype turned up a few times. Its antigen is currently not known. No much larger clone exists at a distance of one base, and base qualities are not known. This entry belongs to a study of CD8 T cells in ankylosing spondylitis (dated 2017 in TCRdb). Turning to the overall study: The study profiled T cell receptor beta repertoires in healthy donors and ankylosing spondylitis patients to find disease-linked TCR variants. In total, the full study cohort was made up of 95 to 110 healthy donors and more than 20 ankylosing spondylitis patients. Peripheral blood was sampled, and synovial fluid was also collected from ankylosing spondylitis patients. General conclusions and limits of the study: A CD8+ phenotype was shown by the disease-linked clones, which were found at relatively low frequencies in peripheral blood. Blood from ankylosing spondylitis patients appeared to be characterized by a TCR beta motif made up of several highly homologous amino acid variants. According to the report, matched synovial fluid samples from ankylosing spondylitis patients were significantly enriched for the disease-linked clones. Some TCR beta motif variants had previously been reported in synovial fluid and blood of reactive arthritis patients, which suggested common disease-initiation mechanisms.

Sequenced using an Illumina HiSeq 2500. Quantitative 5'-RACE with molecular barcodes was the method used to prepare the TCR beta libraries. Regarding the original processing steps: Disease-linked TCR variants were identified with a new computational method built on a probabilistic model of VDJ rearrangement. TCRdb ran its own pipeline on the public reads, namely fastp trimming at Q25 and MiXCR clone calling, and kept in-frame beta chains. Rows with one shared CDR3 protein collapse into an entry with the most common genes and DNA. The V and J calls reflect TCRdb's pipeline rather than the authors' work. The sample records just under 550,000 distinct CDR3 sequences, roughly 12% of which are singletons. Jointly, the top ten make up approximately 6.3% of the sample. This TCR derives from a male donor with ankylosing spondylitis. The sample consisted of blood, either unsorted or a sorted T cell fraction (not recorded which).

The nucleotide sequence reads TGTGCCAGCAGTGAGAGCGCGTTGGACGGGGAGCAGTTCTTC. Translated, it gives CASSESALDGEQFF. The V and J segments used are TRBV2 and TRBJ2-1; no D segment can be confidently identified. The germline V gene provides CDR1 SNHLY and CDR2 FYNNEI. Trimming takes 3 bases from V and 10 bases from J, and the germline ends sit 16 bases apart. From the cysteine through the phenylalanine, the CDR3 covers 14 amino acids. Only the CDR3 region is kept as DNA, spanning 42 bases read in frame from base 1.